Shown below are 32 T cell receptor beta chains from a single sample sequenced in a study of T cells in Graves' hyperthyroidism and ophthalmopathy. RNA transcripts provided the source from which TCR beta CDR3 regions were amplified. The HTBI primer set served for first-round RT-PCR of the TCR CDR3. Each CDR3 protein gets one entry after TCRdb re-called the multiplex PCR reads with MiXCR. This table holds about 300,000 distinct CDR3 sequences, 15% to 20% found once. The sequenced material came from blood. These TCRs come from a man aged 50 or older with Graves' ophthalmopathy.

This clonotype was detected ten times or more. The gene calls are TRBV11-3 and TRBJ2-7, with a possible D match to TRBD2 (6 bases). V was clipped by 5 bases and J by 9 bases, with 17 bases between them. CDR1 SGHNT and CDR2 YENEEA come from the germline V gene. The CDR3 totals 13 residues. DNA for the CDR3: TGTGCCAGCAGCGCCACCGGGACTTCCTGGCAGTACTTC. Its protein is CASSATGTSWQYF.

This clonotype was recorded a few times. V gene TRBV7-9 combines with J gene TRBJ2-7, with 9 bases fitting TRBD1. Germline lookup yields CDR1 SEHNR and CDR2 FQNEAQ (reference sequence). This CDR3 is 15 amino acids long. J was trimmed by 1 base and V by 6 bases; bases with no gene match: 7. DNA of the CDR3: TGTGCCAGCAGTGCCCCGGGACAGGGATCCTACGAGCAGTACTTC. It encodes CASSAPGQGSYEQYF.

This clonotype showed up many times. The gene calls are TRBV7-8 and TRBJ2-1, with 11 bases aligning to TRBD2. There are 18 residues in the CDR3. Germline CDR1 is SGHVS and CDR2 is FQNEAQ. With V trimmed by 4 bases and J by 6 bases, 14 bases remained unmatched. The CDR3 DNA reads as TGTGCCAGCAGCTCCCTAGGGTCCTCCGGGACTAGCGGCAATGAGCAGTTCTTC. The encoded protein is CASSSLGSSGTSGNEQFF.

This clonotype was observed at least ten times. V usage is TRBV5-1 and J usage is TRBJ2-2; TRBD1 or TRBD2 may be the D gene (5 bases each). This CDR3 has 15 amino acids. From germline, CDR1 is SGHRS and CDR2 YFSETQ. Trimming stripped 9 bases from V and 0 bases from J, with 15 bases between. DNA of the CDR3: TGCGCCACCCAAGGGGAGTTCGCGAACACCGGGGAGCTGTTTTTT. This gives the protein CATQGEFANTGELFF. Combining the CDR3 with reference TRBV5-1 and TRBJ2-2 gives the whole variable domain KAGVTQTPRYLIKTRGQQVTLSCSPISGHRSVSWYQQTPGQGLQFLFEYFSETQRNKGNFPGRFSGRQFSNSRSEMNVSTLELGDSALYLCATQGEFANTGELFFGEGSRLTVL.

This clonotype occurred many times. The chain carries TRBV28 and TRBJ1-2; 9 bases agree with TRBD1. This CDR3 spans 15 amino acids. V dropped 7 bases and J dropped 7; count of bases not matched to a gene: 13. Germline CDR1 is MDHEN and CDR2 is SYDVKM. The CDR3: CASTPRGQGRGGYTF. CDR3 coding DNA: TGTGCCAGCACCCCGAGGGGACAGGGTCGTGGTGGCTACACCTTC.

There are many counts of this clonotype. The chain combines TRBV5-1 with TRBJ2-3; 11 bases map to TRBD2. The CDR3 extends over 16 amino acids. V was pared by 4 bases and J by 3 bases, with 7 bases of the junction left unmatched. CDR1 is SGHRS and CDR2 is YFSETQ in the germline V gene. CDR3 DNA: TGCGCCAGCAGCCTCTCACTAGCGGGAGTTACAGATACGCAGTATTTT. It is translated as CASSLSLAGVTDTQYF. Full variable domain (remainder filled in from reference TRBV5-1 and TRBJ2-3): KAGVTQTPRYLIKTRGQQVTLSCSPISGHRSVSWYQQTPGQGLQFLFEYFSETQRNKGNFPGRFSGRQFSNSRSEMNVSTLELGDSALYLCASSLSLAGVTDTQYFGPGTRLTVL.

CDR3 protein: CASSQRGNEKLFF. The CDR3 nucleotides read TGTGCCAGCAGTCAAAGGGGTAATGAAAAACTGTTTTTT. The chain couples TRBV25-1 to TRBJ1-4, with a possible D match to TRBD1 (5 bases). V lost 5 bases and J 4 bases, leaving 8 bases between the germline ends. Germline V gives CDR1 MGHDK, CDR2 SYGVNS. The CDR3 totals 13 residues.

In this sample, this clonotype turned up a few times. The chain joins TRBV10-3 to TRBJ2-4; D unresolved. V lost 0 bases and J lost 0, with 6 bases in between. CDR1 ENHRY and CDR2 SYGVKD come from the germline V gene. The CDR3 loop spans 15 amino acids. The CDR3 reads CAISESILAKNIQYF. The CDR3 nucleotides read TGTGCCATCAGTGAGTCGATTCTAGCCAAAAACATTCAGTACTTC.

The chain recombines TRBV24-1 with TRBJ2-3; D is uncertain. The germline V and J ends were trimmed by 9 bases and 4 bases, with 10 bases remaining between them. CDR1 and CDR2 from the germline V gene are KGHDR and SFDVKD. The CDR3 loop spans 12 amino acids. CDR3: CATANQADTQYF. As DNA, the CDR3 is TGTGCCACCGCGAATCAGGCAGATACGCAGTATTTT.

This clonotype was seen a handful of times. The chain carries TRBV11-2 and TRBJ2-4, with D perhaps matching TRBD2 (6 bases). With 10 bases removed from V and 6 bases from J, the gap between germline ends came to 16 bases. The CDR3 is 13 amino acids. CDR1 is SGHAT and CDR2 is FQNNGV in the germline V gene. CDR3 DNA sequence: TGTGCCACGCGGCGCGGGGATTCAAACATTCAGTACTTC. It translates to CATRRGDSNIQYF. The variable domain in full, completed from reference TRBV11-2 and TRBJ2-4, reads EAGVAQSPRYKIIEKRQSVAFWCNPISGHATLYWYQQILGQGPKLLIQFQNNGVVDDSQLPKDRFSAERLKGVDSTLKIQPAKLEDSAVYLCATRRGDSNIQYFGAGTRLSVL.

This clonotype was counted only a few times. The genes are TRBV6-1 and TRBJ1-4; unclear D gene. Germline V gene lookup returns CDR1 MNHNS and CDR2 SASEGT. The CDR3 length is 15 residues. V gave up 6 bases and J gave up 0 bases, with 11 bases separating them. Here the CDR3 reads CASRKTSATNEKLFF. The CDR3 nucleotides are TGTGCCAGCAGGAAGACGAGTGCAACTAATGAAAAACTGTTTTTT.

The chain is built from TRBV5-5 and TRBJ2-7, with TRBD1 matching 10 bases. The ends lost 2 bases at V and 3 bases at J; junction bases unmatched: 5. This CDR3 is 15 amino acids long. From germline, CDR1 is SGHKS and CDR2 YYEKEE (reference sequence). This CDR3 reads CASSFDGTGDYEQYF. The CDR3 nucleotides are TGTGCCAGCAGCTTTGACGGGACAGGGGACTACGAGCAGTACTTC.

This clonotype has a count of ten or more. J is TRBJ2-7 and V is TRBV2; tentatively, D is TRBD2 (6 bases). From germline, CDR1 is SNHLY and CDR2 FYNNEI. This CDR3 spans 14 amino acids. V was pared by 7 bases and J by 2 bases, with 15 bases between. The CDR3 nucleotides are TGTGCCAGCACCGGGCGGGGCTCGACCTACGAGCAGTACTTC. Its protein is CASTGRGSTYEQYF.

CDR3 sequence reads: CAIRSPSGGDTQYF. In DNA, the CDR3 is TGTGCCATCAGGAGCCCTAGCGGGGGGGATACGCAGTATTTT. V usage is TRBV10-3 and J usage is TRBJ2-3; 11 bases are shared with TRBD2. Germline V gene lookup returns CDR1 ENHRY and CDR2 SYGVKD. The junction had 5 bases not matched to a gene; V was cut back by 6 bases and J by 6 bases. This CDR3 spans 14 amino acids.

With respect to this clonotype: The junction shows a germline mismatch at one end, possibly a read error. The chain employs TRBV2 and TRBJ1-2, with 10 bases lining up with TRBD1. The CDR3 covers 15 residues. Germline V gene lookup returns CDR1 SNHLY and CDR2 FYNNEI. The DNA for the CDR3 is TGTGCCAGCAGCACAGACAGGGGGCGCGGCTATGGCTGCACCTTC. This codes for CASSTDRGRGYGCTF. The full variable domain, its missing parts supplied by reference TRBV2 and TRBJ1-2, is EPEVTQTPSHQVTQMGQEVILRCVPISNHLYFYWYRQILGQKVEFLVSFYNNEISEKSEIFDDQFSVERPDGSNFTLKIRSTKLEDSAMYFCASSTDRGRGYGCTFGSGTRLTVV.

V and J are TRBV5-5 and TRBJ2-3; 8 nucleotides line up with TRBD1. This CDR3 has 14 amino acids. Trimming cost V 0 bases and J 7 bases; bases outside gene matches: 4. Germline-derived CDR1 and CDR2 are SGHKS and YYEKEE (reference sequence). CDR3 nucleotides: TGTGCCAGCAGCTTGGGGACAGGGTCAAATACGCAGTATTTT. Its translation is CASSLGTGSNTQYF. Complete variable domain (other parts from reference TRBV5-5 and TRBJ2-3): DAGVTQSPTHLIKTRGQQVTLRCSPISGHKSVSWYQQVLGQGPQFIFQYYEKEERGRGNFPDRFSARQFPNYSSELNVNALLLGDSALYLCASSLGTGSNTQYFGPGTRLTVL.

The sample holds a few counts of this clonotype. The chain combines TRBV5-4 with TRBJ1-4; no clear D gene. Trimming took off 0 bases at V and 4 bases at J, with 10 bases between the two ends. CDR1 is SGHNT and CDR2 is YYREEE in the germline V gene (reference sequence). The CDR3 runs to 15 residues. The CDR3 sequence is CASSLGGQINEKLFF. The CDR3 DNA follows: TGTGCCAGCAGCTTGGGCGGTCAGATTAATGAAAAACTGTTTTTT.

This clonotype has a count of ten or more. The chain has TRBV7-2 and TRBJ1-5, with D tentatively TRBD1 (5 bases). The CDR3 sequence is 14 residues long. Germline V gives CDR1 SGHTA, CDR2 FQGNSA. V lost 2 bases to trimming and J lost 6 bases, with 11 bases between them. This CDR3 is CASSLIGGGQPQHF. The CDR3 nucleotides are TGTGCCAGCAGCTTAATCGGGGGTGGTCAGCCCCAGCATTTT.

V and J are TRBV11-2 and TRBJ1-2; D unclear. The CDR3 sequence is 14 residues long. CDR1 SGHAT and CDR2 FQNNGV come from the germline V gene. With 1 base removed from V and 1 base from J, the gap between germline ends came to 7 bases. The chain's CDR3 is CASSLATFNYGYTF. The CDR3, as DNA: TGTGCCAGCAGCTTAGCTACATTTAACTATGGCTACACCTTC. The whole variable domain, remainder taken from reference TRBV11-2 and TRBJ1-2, is EAGVAQSPRYKIIEKRQSVAFWCNPISGHATLYWYQQILGQGPKLLIQFQNNGVVDDSQLPKDRFSAERLKGVDSTLKIQPAKLEDSAVYLCASSLATFNYGYTFGSGTRLTVV.

This clonotype was detected many times. The J gene is TRBJ2-2, the V gene TRBV11-2; TRBD2 is a possible D gene (5 bases). The germline V gene encodes CDR1 SGHAT and CDR2 FQNNGV. With 2 bases removed from V and 3 bases from J, the gap between germline ends came to 7 bases. The CDR3 runs 14 residues. The CDR3 protein is CASSLLEDTGELFF. CDR3 nucleotides: TGTGCCAGCAGCTTACTGGAGGACACCGGGGAGCTGTTTTTT.

This chain links TRBV30 with TRBJ2-5; 7 nucleotides match TRBD1. The germline CDR1 and CDR2 sequences are GTSNPN and SVGIG (reference sequence). V shed 1 base, J shed 4 bases, and the junction held 21 bases outside the gene matches. The CDR3 length is 19 residues. The CDR3 nucleotides read TGTGCCTGGAGTGCCTCCGACAGGGCGTCTCTAGCTGAGAGAGAGACCCAGTACTTC. Translated, it gives CAWSASDRASLAERETQYF.

This chain joins TRBV25-1 and TRBJ2-3; 8 bases fit TRBD2. The V and J ends lost 2 bases and 3 bases, in that order; junction bases with no gene match: 4. Germline V gene sequence: CDR1 MGHDK, CDR2 SYGVNS. CDR3 length equals 15 residues. The CDR3 protein is CASSEESGRTDTQYF. Here the CDR3 DNA reads TGTGCCAGCAGTGAAGAAAGCGGGAGAACAGATACGCAGTATTTT.

This chain joins TRBV27 and TRBJ2-1; 15 bases match TRBD2. Germline loops: CDR1 MNHEY, CDR2 SMNVEV (reference sequence). With V trimmed by 5 bases and J by 10 bases, 9 bases remained unmatched. This CDR3 has 16 amino acids. The DNA of the CDR3 is TGTGCCAGCAGTGAAACCGGGACTAGCGGGAGGAGGGAGCAGTTCTTC. This codes for CASSETGTSGRREQFF.

Concerning this clonotype itself: With a much larger clone just one base away, this may be a read error. The V gene is TRBV6-1, the J gene TRBJ1-1; D unresolved. V was trimmed by 0 bases and J by 10 bases, leaving 15 bases between them. Per germline, CDR1 MNHNS and CDR2 SASEGT. This CDR3 has 14 amino acids. Here the CDR3 reads CASSEALTLSGAFF. CDR3 nucleotides: TGTGCCAGCAGTGAAGCGCTTACCCTCTCCGGAGCTTTCTTT.

In regard to this clonotype: One junction end disagrees with the germline gene, perhaps due to a read error. The V gene is TRBV5-5, the J gene TRBJ2-3; D is undetermined. CDR1 and CDR2 (germline): SGHKS, YYEKEE (reference sequence). The CDR3 length is 14 residues. In nucleotides, the CDR3 is TGCGCCAGCAGCTTGGAACCGAGAGAGGATACGCAGTATTTT. Encoded protein: CASSLEPREDTQYF.

This clonotype occurred a few times. V is TRBV18 and J is TRBJ1-1; perhaps TRBD1 as D (6 bases). The CDR3 is made up of 13 amino acids. The ends were cut back, 8 bases at V and 4 bases at J, with 14 bases in the middle. Germline CDR1 is KGHSH and CDR2 is LQKENI. CDR3 in DNA: TGTGCCAGCGCGTCAGGGGTGAGCACTGAAGCTTTCTTT. Protein product: CASASGVSTEAFF.

The rearrangement links TRBV20-1 to TRBJ2-6; the D gene is possibly TRBD1 (5 bases). V lost 6 bases, J lost 4 bases, and 13 bases lay in between. The CDR3 consists of 14 residues. The germline V gene has CDR1 DFQATT and CDR2 SNEGSKA (reference sequence). This chain's CDR3 is CSAADRPGANVLTF. The CDR3 nucleotides read TGCAGTGCAGCCGACAGACCGGGGGCCAACGTCCTGACTTTC.

This clonotype was seen at least ten times. This sequence joins TRBV11-2 and TRBJ1-1; 8 nucleotides match TRBD1. Germline V gene sequence: CDR1 SGHAT, CDR2 FQNNGV. J lost 3 bases, V lost 7 bases, and 13 bases had no gene match. CDR3 length equals 16 residues. The CDR3 sequence: CASTRTGLGKDTEAFF. CDR3 coding DNA: TGTGCCAGCACCCGGACAGGGTTGGGAAAGGACACTGAAGCTTTCTTT.

The gene calls are TRBV10-2 and TRBJ2-5, with TRBD1 as a possible D gene (6 bases). The length of the CDR3 is 14 residues. CDR1 and CDR2 (germline): WSHSY, SAAADI. V was cut by 3 bases and J by 5 bases, with 13 bases left in between. The CDR3 reads CASSDRGAGETQYF. CDR3 coding DNA: TGCGCCAGCAGTGACAGGGGCGCGGGCGAGACCCAGTACTTC.

Only a few counts were recorded for this clonotype. V and J are TRBV27 and TRBJ1-2, with TRBD1 matching 9 bases. Germline V CDR1 and CDR2: MNHEY, SMNVEV (reference sequence). The ends lost 6 bases at V and 7 bases at J; junction bases unmatched: 9. The CDR3 sequence is 14 residues long. CDR3 amino acids: CASRWTGAPGGYTF. DNA for the CDR3: TGTGCCAGCAGATGGACAGGGGCGCCTGGTGGCTACACCTTC.

The chain uses TRBV10-3 and TRBJ1-2; 8 positions match TRBD1. The CDR3 consists of 12 residues. V gave up 8 bases and J gave up 2 bases; unmatched junction bases: 1. The germline V gene has CDR1 ENHRY and CDR2 SYGVKD. The CDR3 DNA is TGTGCCATCGACAGGGGAAACTATGGCTACACCTTC. Translated, it gives CAIDRGNYGYTF.

This clonotype was observed at least ten times. As DNA, the CDR3 is TGTGCCAGCAGCCTAGCGGTCTCCTACGAGCAGTACTTC. Its translation: CASSLAVSYEQYF. V is TRBV3-1 and J is TRBJ2-7, with D perhaps matching TRBD2 (6 bases). Trimming left V 4 bases short and J 0 bases short, with 7 bases between. The CDR3 is made up of 13 amino acids. Germline CDR1 and CDR2: LGHDT and YNNKEL (reference sequence).